This passage covers 13 T cell receptor beta chains from one sample sequenced in a study of T cell repertoires in cytomegalovirus infection. Their antigens are not known. TCRdb reanalysed the reads using MiXCR and keeps one entry per CDR3 protein. The sample includes about 68,000 distinct CDR3 sequences, 20% to 25% of them seen just once. The specimen was PBMCs, sequenced either directly or after in vitro stimulation (not recorded which). Receptor source: a human donor in good health (CMV status not recorded). Some clones in this sample may be carry-over from other donors' samples.

The rearrangement links TRBV10-3 to TRBJ2-3; D gene unclear. Looked up from germline, CDR1 is ENHRY and CDR2 is SYGVKD. Trimming removed 2 bases at V and 6 bases at J, with 15 bases between. This CDR3 comprises 15 residues. CDR3 protein: CAISEGSTRRDTQYF. CDR3 DNA sequence: TGTGCCATCAGTGAGGGTAGTACCCGCCGTGATACGCAGTATTTT.

This clonotype was detected many times. This sequence joins TRBV6-6 and TRBJ2-1; weak D call: TRBD2 (5 bases). CDR3 length: 13 residues. Trimming removed 2 bases from V and 9 bases from J, with 11 bases in between. Germline CDR1 and CDR2: MNHNY and SVGAGI (reference sequence). The CDR3: CASSYLVGSEQFF. As DNA, the CDR3 is TGTGCCAGCAGTTACCTGGTAGGGAGTGAGCAGTTCTTC.

V usage is TRBV20-1 and J usage is TRBJ1-2, with a weak D call TRBD1 (5 bases). This CDR3 has 11 amino acids. V gave up 3 bases and J gave up 13 bases, with 15 bases separating them. Germline lookup yields CDR1 DFQATT and CDR2 SNEGSKA (reference sequence). In DNA, the CDR3 is TGCAGTGCTAGTATGATTGGGGCCGCCACCTTC. Translated: CSASMIGAATF.

The V gene is TRBV6-2 or TRBV6-3, the J gene TRBJ2-7; no reliable D call. The CDR3 length is 15 residues. Germline CDR1 and CDR2: MNHEY and SVGEGT. V lost 0 bases, J lost 3 bases, and 12 bases lay in between. The CDR3 sequence: CASSYSLRQIYEQYV. In DNA, the CDR3 is TGTGCCAGCAGTTACTCGCTGCGGCAGATCTACGAGCAGTACGTC.

Only a few counts were recorded for this clonotype. This rearrangement joins TRBV10-3 to TRBJ2-1, with D perhaps matching TRBD1 (6 bases). Germline-derived CDR1 and CDR2 are ENHRY and SYGVKD. Between the trimmed V and J ends, which lost 4 bases and 5 bases, there was a span of 15 bases. CDR3 length equals 15 residues. The CDR3 DNA reads as TGTGCCATCAGTGCCGTAGATGAGGGGGACAATGAGCAGTTCTTC. As protein: CAISAVDEGDNEQFF.

In this sample, this clonotype turned up many times. The V and J genes are TRBV7-2 and TRBJ1-1; TRBD1 agrees at 8 bases. Germline lookup yields CDR1 SGHTA and CDR2 FQGNSA. This CDR3 spans 16 amino acids. The V segment lost 1 base and the J segment 4 bases; nucleotides outside the gene matches: 8. The CDR3 nucleotides are TGTGCCAGCAGCTTAGGGCCAGGGGGCTGGGGCACTGAAGCTTTCTTT. This sequence encodes CASSLGPGGWGTEAFF.

This clonotype was counted only a few times. DNA of the CDR3: TGTGCCAGCAGTCCGGTCCTGGGACGAGGCTACACCTTC. Its translation: CASSPVLGRGYTF. The rearrangement joins TRBV28 to TRBJ1-2, with D possibly TRBD1 on 5 matching bases. The V end lost 5 bases, the J end lost 8 bases, and 15 bases lay between the germline ends. The CDR3 loop spans 13 amino acids. Looked up from germline, CDR1 is MDHEN and CDR2 is SYDVKM.

The rearrangement uses TRBV6-6 and TRBJ2-2, with unresolved D. This CDR3 is built from 14 residues. Per germline, CDR1 MNHNY and CDR2 SVGAGI (reference sequence). V dropped 2 bases and J dropped 1 base, with 5 bases sitting between them. The DNA for the CDR3 is TGTGCCAGCAGTTACAGACAGAACACCGGGGAGCTGTTTTTT. Translation gives CASSYRQNTGELFF.

This clonotype has a count of ten or more. The genes are TRBV12-3 or TRBV12-4 and TRBJ2-5, with a weak D call TRBD1 (5 bases). Trimming cost V 3 bases and J 3 bases, with 8 bases left between them. This CDR3 is built from 13 residues. CDR3 nucleotides: TGTGCCAGCAGTTTTAGGGGCGAAGAGACCCAGTACTTC. Translation gives CASSFRGEETQYF.

Ten or more counts support this clonotype. CDR3 nucleotide sequence: TGTGCCAGCAGCTCCCTTGCAGGGTCGTCGGTGGCTTTCTTT. Protein: CASSSLAGSSVAFF. The chain carries TRBV7-2 and TRBJ1-1, with a possible D match to TRBD1 (5 bases). The germline V gene encodes CDR1 SGHTA and CDR2 FQGNSA. Trimming took 4 bases from V and 11 from J, leaving 20 bases between them. CDR3 length equals 14 residues.

This clonotype has a count of ten or more. The chain joins TRBV7-2 to TRBJ1-1; D not certain. The length of the CDR3 is 16 residues. Germline V gives CDR1 SGHTA, CDR2 FQGNSA. Trimming removed 1 base from V and 0 bases from J, with 12 bases in between. The CDR3 reads CASSLEGGRLNTEAFF. The CDR3 DNA reads as TGTGCCAGCAGCTTAGAGGGTGGCAGACTGAACACTGAAGCTTTCTTT. Variable domain in full (rest from reference TRBV7-2 and TRBJ1-1): GAGVSQSPSNKVTEKGKDVELRCDPISGHTALYWYRQSLGQGLEFLIYFQGNSAPDKSGLPSDRFSAERTGGSVSTLTIQRTQQEDSAVYLCASSLEGGRLNTEAFFGQGTRLTVV.

This clonotype came up a few times. The V and J genes are TRBV4-1 and TRBJ1-5; D remains ambiguous. Per the germline V gene, CDR1 is MGHRA and CDR2 is YSYEKL. Between the trimmed V and J ends, which lost 2 bases and 3 bases, there was a span of 8 bases. This CDR3 spans 14 amino acids. The CDR3 spells CASSQLHINQPQHF. The DNA for the CDR3 is TGCGCCAGCAGCCAACTACATATCAATCAGCCCCAGCATTTT.

The V gene is TRBV7-2, the J gene TRBJ2-3; 10 positions match TRBD2. Germline lookup yields CDR1 SGHTA and CDR2 FQGNSA. CDR3 length equals 15 residues. V was clipped by 6 bases and J by 5 bases; unmatched bases: 8. The CDR3 DNA reads TGTGCCAGCAGTGGGACTAGCGAAACCCTAGATACGCAGTATTTT. It encodes CASSGTSETLDTQYF.